What follows are 20 T cell receptor beta chains derived from one specimen sequenced in a study of cytomegalovirus exposure and HLA in healthy donors. Only in-frame clones appear in the TCRdb table, and some are missing; sequencing was by immunoSEQ multiplex PCR. The sample holds around 61,000 clones; over 85% are singletons and the top ten take about 1%. Sequenced: PBMCs. The receptor set was obtained from a man aged 18 to 29 in good health and CMV-seronegative.

This chain links TRBV9 with TRBJ1-3, with a possible D match to TRBD1 (6 bases). CDR3 size: 15 residues. Germline loops: CDR1 SGDLS, CDR2 YYNGEE. The V end lost 4 bases, the J end lost 0 bases, and 11 bases lay between the germline ends. The CDR3 is CASSPTGYSGNTIYF. CDR3 nucleotides: TGTGCCAGCAGCCCGACAGGATACTCTGGAAACACCATATATTTT.

The chain is built from TRBV2 and TRBJ2-2, with TRBD2 as a possible D gene (7 bases). This CDR3 contains 14 residues. The V gene's germline CDR1 is SNHLY and CDR2 FYNNEI. V gave up 6 bases and J gave up 0 bases, with 8 bases separating them. The CDR3 region has the DNA TGTGCCAGCAGAGGGGGGGCGAACACCGGGGAGCTGTTTTTT. Amino acids: CASRGGANTGELFF.

V and J are TRBV6-5 and TRBJ2-2, with 8 bases matching TRBD1. In germline, CDR1 is MNHEY, CDR2 SVGAGI. CDR3 size: 15 residues. V lost 6 bases, J lost 3 bases, and 6 bases stayed unmatched. As DNA, the CDR3 is TGTGCCAGCAGCTATGGACAGGGAGACACCGGGGAGCTGTTTTTT. Residues: CASSYGQGDTGELFF.

The V and J genes are TRBV28 and TRBJ2-7, with a tentative D call TRBD2 (6 bases). Trimming cost V 4 bases and J 2 bases, with 15 bases left between them. The CDR3 sequence is 15 residues long. Germline V CDR1 and CDR2: MDHEN, SYDVKM. CDR3 residues: CASSSHSTGAYEQYF. In DNA form, the CDR3 reads TGTGCCAGCAGTTCCCACTCCACGGGGGCCTACGAGCAGTACTTC. The full variable domain, with the rest looked up from reference TRBV28 and TRBJ2-7, is DVKVTQSSRYLVKRTGEKVFLECVQDMDHENMFWYRQDPGLGLRLIYFSYDVKMKEKGDIPEGYSVSREKKERFSLILESASTNQTSMYLCASSSHSTGAYEQYFGPGTRLTVT.

This rearrangement joins TRBV5-1 to TRBJ1-3; D remains unclear. The CDR3 sequence is 14 residues long. Trimming pared 0 bases from V and 4 bases from J, leaving 8 bases between. Looked up from germline, CDR1 is SGHRS and CDR2 is YFSETQ. CDR3 residues: CASSLAGWGNTIYF. In DNA form, the CDR3 reads TGCGCCAGCAGCTTGGCCGGGTGGGGAAACACCATATATTTT. The variable domain in full, with the rest retrieved from reference TRBV5-1 and TRBJ1-3, is KAGVTQTPRYLIKTRGQQVTLSCSPISGHRSVSWYQQTPGQGLQFLFEYFSETQRNKGNFPGRFSGRQFSNSRSEMNVSTLELGDSALYLCASSLAGWGNTIYFGEGSWLTVV.

In its sample, this clone was seen once. The chain recombines TRBV6-1 with TRBJ2-2; 9 positions agree with TRBD1. The germline V gene has CDR1 MNHNS and CDR2 SASEGT. CDR3 length: 14 residues. V lost 9 bases and J lost 5; bases outside the gene matches: 7. The CDR3, as DNA: TGTGCCAGGGAGGGGGGGACAGGGACCGGGGAGCTGTTTTTT. Its protein product is CAREGGTGTGELFF.

The chain is built from TRBV14 and TRBJ2-5; TRBD1 aligns across 7 bases. The CDR3 spans 13 residues. The ends lost 6 bases at V and 5 bases at J; junction bases unmatched: 6. The V gene's germline CDR1 is SGHDN and CDR2 FVKESK. CDR3 protein: CASRRQGTETQYF. In DNA, the CDR3 is TGTGCCAGCAGACGACAGGGCACCGAGACCCAGTACTTC.

This sequence joins TRBV10-3 and TRBJ1-2, with D uncertain. V was clipped by 4 bases and J by 6 bases, with 6 bases between them. The CDR3 contains 11 residues. Looked up from germline, CDR1 is ENHRY and CDR2 is SYGVKD. In DNA form, the CDR3 reads TGTGCCATCAGTGCCGGGGATGGCTACACCTTC. It is translated as CAISAGDGYTF.

The rearrangement uses TRBV11-2 and TRBJ2-7; possible D gene TRBD1, 6 bases. CDR1 and CDR2 from the germline V gene are SGHAT and FQNNGV. The CDR3 contains 13 residues. Between the trimmed V and J ends, which lost 0 bases and 3 bases, there was a span of 6 bases. CDR3 amino acids: CASSLETGYEQYF. The CDR3 DNA reads TGTGCCAGCAGCTTAGAGACAGGCTACGAGCAGTACTTC. Full variable domain (outside the CDR3, taken from reference TRBV11-2 and TRBJ2-7): EAGVAQSPRYKIIEKRQSVAFWCNPISGHATLYWYQQILGQGPKLLIQFQNNGVVDDSQLPKDRFSAERLKGVDSTLKIQPAKLEDSAVYLCASSLETGYEQYFGPGTRLTVT.

This chain connects TRBV4-1 to TRBJ1-5; 9 nucleotides agree with TRBD1. The V gene end was trimmed by 3 bases and the J gene end by 5 bases; junction bases not matched to a gene: 5. CDR1 MGHRA and CDR2 YSYEKL come from the germline V gene. This CDR3 is built from 15 residues. The CDR3 protein is CASSHRQGDYQPQHF. The CDR3, as DNA: TGCGCCAGCAGCCATAGACAGGGGGACTATCAGCCCCAGCATTTT.

The sample holds a few counts of this clone. The chain joins TRBV5-4 to TRBJ2-7; D might be TRBD2 (6 bases). CDR3 length: 13 residues. CDR1 is SGHNT, CDR2 YYREEE, per germline (reference sequence). Trimming shortened V by 6 bases and J by 6 bases, and 16 bases separated the two germline ends. The CDR3 loop is CASMEGGEAEQYF. The CDR3 nucleotides read TGTGCCAGCATGGAGGGCGGGGAGGCCGAGCAGTACTTC. Together with reference TRBV5-4 and TRBJ2-7, the CDR3 gives the full variable domain: ETGVTQSPTHLIKTRGQQVTLRCSSQSGHNTVSWYQQALGQGPQFIFQYYREEENGRGNFPPRFSGLQFPNYSSELNVNALELDDSALYLCASMEGGEAEQYFGPGTRLTVT.

The rearrangement joins TRBV27 to TRBJ2-7; D is possibly TRBD2 (5 bases). The V gene lost 6 bases and the J gene lost 6 bases, with 18 bases spanning the gap. This CDR3 contains 14 residues. Germline lookup yields CDR1 MNHEY and CDR2 SMNVEV (reference sequence). This chain's CDR3 is CASSPLEGHAEQYF. The CDR3 nucleotides are TGTGCCAGCAGCCCTCTCGAGGGCCACGCCGAGCAGTACTTC.

V and J are TRBV5-1 and TRBJ2-3, with 10 bases lining up with TRBD2. The CDR3 has 15 amino acids. V dropped 1 base and J dropped 5; count of bases not matched to a gene: 4. Per germline, CDR1 SGHRS and CDR2 YFSETQ. The CDR3 protein is CASSLTSGTGDTQYF. DNA for the CDR3: TGCGCCAGCAGCTTGACTAGCGGGACCGGAGATACGCAGTATTTT.

The chain recombines TRBV28 with TRBJ1-5, with TRBD1 matching over 7 bases. Germline assignment: CDR1 MDHEN and CDR2 SYDVKM. With V trimmed by 8 bases and J by 6 bases, 10 bases remained unmatched. The CDR3 totals 14 residues. The CDR3 is CASQQDRSFQPQHF. In DNA, the CDR3 is TGTGCCAGCCAACAGGACAGGTCCTTTCAGCCCCAGCATTTT.

The DNA of the CDR3 is TGTGCCAGCTCACTGTCCACACAAGCCAAAAACATTCAGTACTTC. This codes for CASSLSTQAKNIQYF. The rearrangement joins TRBV18 to TRBJ2-4; no reliable D call. Germline V gene sequence: CDR1 KGHSH, CDR2 LQKENI. This CDR3 has 15 amino acids. Trimming removed 4 bases from V and 0 bases from J, with 10 bases in between.

In its sample, this clone was seen once. The chain has TRBV6-6 and TRBJ1-1, with TRBD1 as a possible D gene (6 bases). CDR3 size: 14 residues. With 2 bases removed from V and 8 bases from J, the gap between germline ends came to 15 bases. Germline V lookup: CDR1 MNHNY, CDR2 SVGAGI (reference sequence). The CDR3 region is CASSYATAGVEAFF. As DNA, the CDR3 is TGTGCCAGCAGTTACGCCACCGCAGGGGTAGAAGCTTTCTTT.

The rearrangement uses TRBV5-1 and TRBJ2-5; tentatively, D is TRBD1 (7 bases). The V end lost 4 bases, the J end lost 2 bases, and 12 bases lay between the germline ends. The CDR3 loop spans 14 amino acids. Germline CDR1 and CDR2: SGHRS and YFSETQ. The CDR3, as DNA: TGCGCCAGCAGCCAGGGGGGAGTTCAAGAGACCCAGTACTTC. Protein product: CASSQGGVQETQYF.

This chain links TRBV7-2 with TRBJ2-2, with 9 bases lining up with TRBD2. The CDR3 totals 19 residues. Per germline, CDR1 SGHTA and CDR2 FQGNSA. With V trimmed by 1 base and J by 6 bases, 15 bases remained unmatched. The CDR3 is CASSLEGWGLALRPGELFF. The DNA of the CDR3 is TGTGCCAGCAGCTTAGAAGGTTGGGGACTAGCTCTGAGACCCGGGGAGCTGTTTTTT.

The count of this clone is one. The chain links TRBV5-1 to TRBJ1-2; D possibly corresponds to TRBD1 (5 bases). CDR1 SGHRS and CDR2 YFSETQ come from the germline V gene. Trimming took 5 bases from V and 8 from J, leaving 16 bases between them. The CDR3 extends over 13 amino acids. CDR3 region: CASRPDVRGGYTF. DNA of the CDR3: TGCGCCAGCAGACCCGACGTACGGGGGGGCTACACCTTC.

Written as DNA, the CDR3 is TGTGCCAGCAGCTTGGACCAGGGGGACAATCAGCCCCAGCATTTT. Encoded protein: CASSLDQGDNQPQHF. The J gene is TRBJ1-5, the V gene TRBV7-9; 7 bases line up with TRBD1. Germline CDR1 reads SEHNR; CDR2 reads FQNEAQ (reference sequence). CDR3 length: 15 residues. Trimming removed 3 bases from V and 3 bases from J; junction bases left unmatched: 5. Complete variable domain (other parts from reference TRBV7-9 and TRBJ1-5): DTGVSQNPRHKITKRGQNVTFRCDPISEHNRLYWYRQTLGQGPEFLTYFQNEAQLEKSRLLSDRFSAERPKGSFSTLEIQRTEQGDSAMYLCASSLDQGDNQPQHFGDGTRLSIL.